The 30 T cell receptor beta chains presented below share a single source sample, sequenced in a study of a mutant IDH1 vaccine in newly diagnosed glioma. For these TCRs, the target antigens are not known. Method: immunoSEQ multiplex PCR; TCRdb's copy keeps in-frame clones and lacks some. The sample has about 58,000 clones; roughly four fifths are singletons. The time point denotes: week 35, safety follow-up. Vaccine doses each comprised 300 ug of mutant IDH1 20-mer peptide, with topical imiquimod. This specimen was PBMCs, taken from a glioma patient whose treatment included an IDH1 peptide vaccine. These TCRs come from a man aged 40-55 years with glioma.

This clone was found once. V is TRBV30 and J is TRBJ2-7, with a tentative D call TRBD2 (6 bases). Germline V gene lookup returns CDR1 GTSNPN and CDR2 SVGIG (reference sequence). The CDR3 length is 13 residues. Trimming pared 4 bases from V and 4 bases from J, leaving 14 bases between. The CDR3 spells CAWKGRGEYEQYF. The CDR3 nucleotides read TGTGCCTGGAAGGGTCGCGGGGAATACGAGCAGTACTTC.

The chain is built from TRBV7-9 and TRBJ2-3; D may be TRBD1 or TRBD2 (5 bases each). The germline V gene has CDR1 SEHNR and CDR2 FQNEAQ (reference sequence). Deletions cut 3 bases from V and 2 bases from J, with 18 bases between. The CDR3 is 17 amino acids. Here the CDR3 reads CASSFSRDQFFTDTQYF. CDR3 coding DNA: TGTGCCAGCAGCTTCTCTCGGGACCAATTCTTCACAGATACGCAGTATTTT.

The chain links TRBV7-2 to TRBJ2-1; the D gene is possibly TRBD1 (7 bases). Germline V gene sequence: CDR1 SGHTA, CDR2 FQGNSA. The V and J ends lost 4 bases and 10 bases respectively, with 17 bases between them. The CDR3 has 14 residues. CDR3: CASSSTGPGGEQFF. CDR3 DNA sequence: TGTGCCAGCAGCTCCACAGGACCAGGGGGGGAGCAGTTCTTC.

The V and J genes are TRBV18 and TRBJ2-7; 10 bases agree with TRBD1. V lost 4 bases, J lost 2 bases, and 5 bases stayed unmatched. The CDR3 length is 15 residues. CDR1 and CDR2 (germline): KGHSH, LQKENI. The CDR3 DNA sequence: TGTGCCAGCTCACAGACCGGGACAGGGGCCTACGAGCAGTACTTC. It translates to CASSQTGTGAYEQYF.

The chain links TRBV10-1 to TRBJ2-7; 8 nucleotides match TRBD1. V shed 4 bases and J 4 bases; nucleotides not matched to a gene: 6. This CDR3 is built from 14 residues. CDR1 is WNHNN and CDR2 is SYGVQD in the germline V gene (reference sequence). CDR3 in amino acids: CASSAGTGLYEQYF. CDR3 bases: TGCGCCAGCAGTGCCGGGACAGGCCTGTACGAGCAGTACTTC.

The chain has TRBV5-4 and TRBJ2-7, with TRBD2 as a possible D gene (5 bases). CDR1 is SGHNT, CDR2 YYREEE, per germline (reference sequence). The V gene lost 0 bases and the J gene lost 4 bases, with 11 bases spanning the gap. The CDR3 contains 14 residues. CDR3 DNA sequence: TGTGCCAGCAGCTTGGATAATGGAGGTTACGAGCAGTACTTC. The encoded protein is CASSLDNGGYEQYF.

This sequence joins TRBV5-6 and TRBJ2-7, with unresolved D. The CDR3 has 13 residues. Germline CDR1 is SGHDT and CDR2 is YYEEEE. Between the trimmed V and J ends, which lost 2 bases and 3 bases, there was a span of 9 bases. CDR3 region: CASSLIRDYEQYF. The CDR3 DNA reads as TGTGCCAGCAGCTTAATTAGGGACTACGAGCAGTACTTC.

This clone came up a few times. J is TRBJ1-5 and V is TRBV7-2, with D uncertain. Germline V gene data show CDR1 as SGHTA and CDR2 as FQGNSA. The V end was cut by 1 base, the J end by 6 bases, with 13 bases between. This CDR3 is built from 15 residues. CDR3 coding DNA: TGTGCCAGCAGCTTAGAGGATCAGAGGTTTCAGCCCCAGCATTTT. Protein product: CASSLEDQRFQPQHF. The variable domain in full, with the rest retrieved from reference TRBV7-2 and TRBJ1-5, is GAGVSQSPSNKVTEKGKDVELRCDPISGHTALYWYRQSLGQGLEFLIYFQGNSAPDKSGLPSDRFSAERTGGSVSTLTIQRTQQEDSAVYLCASSLEDQRFQPQHFGDGTRLSIL.

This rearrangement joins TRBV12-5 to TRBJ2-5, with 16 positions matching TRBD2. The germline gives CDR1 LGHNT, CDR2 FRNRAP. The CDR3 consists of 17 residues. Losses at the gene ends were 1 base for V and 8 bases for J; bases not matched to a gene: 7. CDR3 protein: CASGLASGLAGGPTQYF. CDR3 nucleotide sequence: TGTGCTAGTGGTTTGGCCTCGGGACTAGCGGGGGGGCCAACCCAGTACTTC.

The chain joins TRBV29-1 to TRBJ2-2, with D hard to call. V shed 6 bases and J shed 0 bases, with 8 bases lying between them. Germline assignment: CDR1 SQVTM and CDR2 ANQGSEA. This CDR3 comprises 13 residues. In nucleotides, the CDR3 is TGCAGCGTCCAAGTCTCGAACACCGGGGAGCTGTTTTTT. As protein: CSVQVSNTGELFF.

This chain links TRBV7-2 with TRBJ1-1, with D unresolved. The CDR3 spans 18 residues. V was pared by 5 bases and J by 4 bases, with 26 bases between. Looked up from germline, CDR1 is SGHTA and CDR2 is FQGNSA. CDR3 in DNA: TGTGCCAGCAGCCCGGACGGACGTATCGTGTGGGTGGGCACTGAAGCTTTCTTT. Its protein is CASSPDGRIVWVGTEAFF. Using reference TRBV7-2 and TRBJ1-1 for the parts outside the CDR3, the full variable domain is GAGVSQSPSNKVTEKGKDVELRCDPISGHTALYWYRQSLGQGLEFLIYFQGNSAPDKSGLPSDRFSAERTGGSVSTLTIQRTQQEDSAVYLCASSPDGRIVWVGTEAFFGQGTRLTVV.

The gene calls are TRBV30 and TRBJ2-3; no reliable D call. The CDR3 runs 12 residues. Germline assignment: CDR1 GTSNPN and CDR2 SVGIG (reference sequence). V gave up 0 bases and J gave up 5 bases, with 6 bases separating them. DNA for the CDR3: TGTGCCTGGAGTGTAACTGAAGATACGCAGTATTTT. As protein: CAWSVTEDTQYF.

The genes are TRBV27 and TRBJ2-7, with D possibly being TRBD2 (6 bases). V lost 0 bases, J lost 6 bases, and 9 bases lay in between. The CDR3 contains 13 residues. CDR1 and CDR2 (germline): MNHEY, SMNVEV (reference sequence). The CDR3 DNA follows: TGTGCCAGCAGTTTATCTGTGGGAGGCGAGCAGTACTTC. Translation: CASSLSVGGEQYF.

CDR3 in DNA: TGTGCCAGCAGCTCCAAGGACAGGAGCAATGAGCAGTTCTTC. This sequence encodes CASSSKDRSNEQFF. The rearrangement links TRBV5-4 to TRBJ2-1; 7 bases are a match to TRBD1. J gave up 6 bases and V 3 bases, and 6 bases lay outside the gene matches. CDR1 and CDR2 from the germline V gene are SGHNT and YYREEE (reference sequence). CDR3 length: 14 residues.

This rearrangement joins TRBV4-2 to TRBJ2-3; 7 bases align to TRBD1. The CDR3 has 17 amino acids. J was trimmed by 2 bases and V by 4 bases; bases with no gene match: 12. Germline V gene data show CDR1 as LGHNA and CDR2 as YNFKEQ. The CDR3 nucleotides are TGTGCCAGCAGCCGTGATAGGAACAGGGGTATCACAGATACGCAGTATTTT. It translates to CASSRDRNRGITDTQYF.

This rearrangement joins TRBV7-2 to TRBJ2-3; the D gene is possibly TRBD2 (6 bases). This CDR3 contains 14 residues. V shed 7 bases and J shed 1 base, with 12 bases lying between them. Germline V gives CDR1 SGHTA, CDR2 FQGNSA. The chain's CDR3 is CASTPGGGTDTQYF. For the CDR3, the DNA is TGTGCCAGCACGCCCGGGGGTGGCACAGATACGCAGTATTTT.

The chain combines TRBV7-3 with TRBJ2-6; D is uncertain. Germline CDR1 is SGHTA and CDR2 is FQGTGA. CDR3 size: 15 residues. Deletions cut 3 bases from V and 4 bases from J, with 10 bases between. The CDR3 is CASSFDSRGANVLTF. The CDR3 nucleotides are TGTGCCAGCAGCTTTGACTCTCGGGGGGCCAACGTCCTGACTTTC. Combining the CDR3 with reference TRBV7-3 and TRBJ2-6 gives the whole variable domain GAGVSQTPSNKVTEKGKYVELRCDPISGHTALYWYRQSLGQGPEFLIYFQGTGAADDSGLPNDRFFAVRPEGSVSTLKIQRTERGDSAVYLCASSFDSRGANVLTFGAGSRLTVL.

The DNA of the CDR3 is TGTGCCAGCAGTCACAGGGCCTCCTACAATGAGCAGTTCTTC. Residues: CASSHRASYNEQFF. The rearrangement uses TRBV27 and TRBJ2-1; TRBD1 is a possible D gene (6 bases). CDR3 size: 14 residues. The V end lost 5 bases, the J end lost 0 bases, and 8 bases lay between the germline ends. Germline CDR1 and CDR2: MNHEY and SMNVEV (reference sequence).

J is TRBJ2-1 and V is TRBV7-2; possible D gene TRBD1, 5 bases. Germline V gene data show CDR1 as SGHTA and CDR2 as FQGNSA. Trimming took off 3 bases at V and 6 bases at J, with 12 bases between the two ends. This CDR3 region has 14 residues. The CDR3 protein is CASSLQVGLNEQFF. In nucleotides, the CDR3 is TGTGCCAGCAGCTTGCAAGTGGGGCTCAATGAGCAGTTCTTC.

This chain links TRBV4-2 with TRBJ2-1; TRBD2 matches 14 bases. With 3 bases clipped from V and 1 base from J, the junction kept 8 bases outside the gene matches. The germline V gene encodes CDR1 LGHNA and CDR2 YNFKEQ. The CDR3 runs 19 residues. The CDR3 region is CASSQGLAGESWSYNEQFF. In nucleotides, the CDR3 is TGTGCCAGCAGCCAGGGACTAGCGGGAGAAAGTTGGTCCTACAATGAGCAGTTCTTC.

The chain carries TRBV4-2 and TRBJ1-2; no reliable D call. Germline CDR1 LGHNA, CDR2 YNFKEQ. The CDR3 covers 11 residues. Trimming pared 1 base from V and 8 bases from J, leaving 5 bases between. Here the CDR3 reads CASSQGGGYTF. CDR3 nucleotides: TGTGCCAGCAGCCAAGGTGGGGGCTACACCTTC.

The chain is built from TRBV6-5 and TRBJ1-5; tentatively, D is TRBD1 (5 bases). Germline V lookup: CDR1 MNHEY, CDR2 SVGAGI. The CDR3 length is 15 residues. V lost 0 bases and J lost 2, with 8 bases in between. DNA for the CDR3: TGTGCCAGCAGTTACTCGGCGGGGGGCAATCAGCCCCAGCATTTT. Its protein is CASSYSAGGNQPQHF.

The CDR3 DNA is TGTGCCAGCAGCTTGGGGGGGCTACGCGAAAAACTGTTTTTT. As protein: CASSLGGLREKLFF. The chain has TRBV5-5 and TRBJ1-4; a weak D match, TRBD1 (6 bases). The length of the CDR3 is 14 residues. V shed 0 bases and J shed 8 bases, with 11 bases lying between them. From germline, CDR1 is SGHKS and CDR2 YYEKEE (reference sequence).

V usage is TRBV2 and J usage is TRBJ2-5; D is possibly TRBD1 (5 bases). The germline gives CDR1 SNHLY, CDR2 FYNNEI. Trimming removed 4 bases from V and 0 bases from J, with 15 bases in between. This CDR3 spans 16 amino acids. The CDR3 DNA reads TGTGCCAGCAGTGGGTGGGGAAAGGGGTACCAAGAGACCCAGTACTTC. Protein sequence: CASSGWGKGYQETQYF.

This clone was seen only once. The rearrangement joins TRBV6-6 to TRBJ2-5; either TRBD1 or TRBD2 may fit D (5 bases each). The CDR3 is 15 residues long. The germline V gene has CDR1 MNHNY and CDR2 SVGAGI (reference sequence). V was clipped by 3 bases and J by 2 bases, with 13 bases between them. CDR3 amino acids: CASSYLQGPQETQYF. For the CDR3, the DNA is TGTGCCAGCAGTTATCTCCAGGGACCACAAGAGACCCAGTACTTC.

The CDR3, as DNA: TGTGCCAGCAGACGTAGCGGGAGGTCCTACAATGAGCAGTTCTTC. Residues: CASRRSGRSYNEQFF. The genes are TRBV11-2 and TRBJ2-1, with 10 bases that match TRBD2. CDR1 and CDR2 from the germline V gene are SGHAT and FQNNGV. CDR3 length: 15 residues. After removal of 6 bases from V and 1 base from J, the junction contained 3 bases not matched to a gene.

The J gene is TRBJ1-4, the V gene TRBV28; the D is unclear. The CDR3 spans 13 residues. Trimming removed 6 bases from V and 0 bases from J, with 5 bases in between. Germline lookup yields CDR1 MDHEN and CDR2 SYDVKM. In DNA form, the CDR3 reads TGTGCCAGCAGCGCGGCAACTAATGAAAAACTGTTTTTT. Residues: CASSAATNEKLFF.

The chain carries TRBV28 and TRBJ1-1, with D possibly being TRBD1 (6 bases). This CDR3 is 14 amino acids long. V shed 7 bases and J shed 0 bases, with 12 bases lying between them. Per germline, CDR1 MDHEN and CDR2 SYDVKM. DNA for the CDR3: TGTGCCAGCATCACGGGGGCTTTGAACACTGAAGCTTTCTTT. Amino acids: CASITGALNTEAFF.

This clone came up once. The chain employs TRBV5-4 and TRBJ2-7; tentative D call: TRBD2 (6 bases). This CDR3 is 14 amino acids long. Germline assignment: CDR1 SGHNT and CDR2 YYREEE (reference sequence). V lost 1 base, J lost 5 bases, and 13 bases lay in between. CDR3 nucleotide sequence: TGTGCCAGCAGCTTGTTGGCGGGGCCGGACGAGCAGTACTTC. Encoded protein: CASSLLAGPDEQYF.

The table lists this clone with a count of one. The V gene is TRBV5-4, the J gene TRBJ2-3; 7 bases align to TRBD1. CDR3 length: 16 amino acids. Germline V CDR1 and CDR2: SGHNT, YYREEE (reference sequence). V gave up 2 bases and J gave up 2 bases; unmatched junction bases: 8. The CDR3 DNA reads TGTGCCAGCAGCTTAGGGGGCCGACAGTCCACAGATACGCAGTATTTT. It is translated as CASSLGGRQSTDTQYF.